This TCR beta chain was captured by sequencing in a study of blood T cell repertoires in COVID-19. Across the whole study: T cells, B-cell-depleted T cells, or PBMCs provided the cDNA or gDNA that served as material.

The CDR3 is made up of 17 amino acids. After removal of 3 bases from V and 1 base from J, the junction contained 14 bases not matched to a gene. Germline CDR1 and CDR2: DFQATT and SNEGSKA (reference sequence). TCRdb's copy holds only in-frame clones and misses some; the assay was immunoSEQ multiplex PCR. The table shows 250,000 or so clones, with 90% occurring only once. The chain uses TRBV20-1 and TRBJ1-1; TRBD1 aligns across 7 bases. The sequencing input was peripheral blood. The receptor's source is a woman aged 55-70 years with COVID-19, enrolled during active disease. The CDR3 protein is CSASPNQGVLRNTEAFF. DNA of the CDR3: TGCAGTGCTAGTCCCAACCAGGGGGTGTTGCGGAACACTGAAGCTTTCTTT.